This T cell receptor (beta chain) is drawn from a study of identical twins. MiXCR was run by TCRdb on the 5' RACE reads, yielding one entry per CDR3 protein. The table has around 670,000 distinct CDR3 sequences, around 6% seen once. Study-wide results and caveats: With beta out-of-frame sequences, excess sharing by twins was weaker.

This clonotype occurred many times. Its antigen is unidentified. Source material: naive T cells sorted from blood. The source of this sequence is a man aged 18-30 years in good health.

This CDR3 reads CASSPWENTEAFF. The DNA for the CDR3 is TGCGCCAGCAGCCCCTGGGAGAACACTGAAGCTTTCTTT. This chain uses TRBV5-1 with TRBJ1-1; no definite D call. This CDR3 comprises 13 residues. CDR1 and CDR2 (germline): SGHRS, YFSETQ. Between the trimmed V and J ends, which lost 4 bases and 1 base, there was a span of 8 bases. The full variable domain, in which reference TRBV5-1 and TRBJ1-1 provide the parts outside the CDR3, is KAGVTQTPRYLIKTRGQQVTLSCSPISGHRSVSWYQQTPGQGLQFLFEYFSETQRNKGNFPGRFSGRQFSNSRSEMNVSTLELGDSALYLCASSPWENTEAFFGQGTRLTVV.